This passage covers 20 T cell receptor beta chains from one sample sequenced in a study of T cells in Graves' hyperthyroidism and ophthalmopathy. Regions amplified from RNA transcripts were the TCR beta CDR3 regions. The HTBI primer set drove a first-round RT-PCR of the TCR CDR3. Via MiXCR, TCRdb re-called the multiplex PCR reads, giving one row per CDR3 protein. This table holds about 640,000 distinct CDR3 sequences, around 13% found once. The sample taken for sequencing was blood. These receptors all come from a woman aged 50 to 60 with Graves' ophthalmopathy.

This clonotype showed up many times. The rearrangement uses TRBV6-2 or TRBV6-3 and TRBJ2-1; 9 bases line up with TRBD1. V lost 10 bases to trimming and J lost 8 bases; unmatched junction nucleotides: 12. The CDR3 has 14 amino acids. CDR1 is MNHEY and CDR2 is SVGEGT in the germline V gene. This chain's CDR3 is CATFKGQGRDEQFF. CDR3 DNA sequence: TGTGCCACCTTTAAGGGACAGGGTCGAGATGAGCAGTTCTTC.

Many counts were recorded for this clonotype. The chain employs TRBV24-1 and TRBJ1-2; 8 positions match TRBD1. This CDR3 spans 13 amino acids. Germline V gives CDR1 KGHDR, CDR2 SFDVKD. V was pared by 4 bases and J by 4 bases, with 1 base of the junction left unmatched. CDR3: CATSEGQGYGYTF. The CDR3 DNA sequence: TGTGCCACCAGTGAAGGACAGGGCTATGGCTACACCTTC.

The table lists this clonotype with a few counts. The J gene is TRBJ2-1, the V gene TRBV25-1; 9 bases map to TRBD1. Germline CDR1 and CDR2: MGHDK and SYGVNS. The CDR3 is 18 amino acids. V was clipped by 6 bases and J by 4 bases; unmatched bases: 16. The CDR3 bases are TGTGCCAGCAGAACCGGGACAGGGTCTAGCGGCTCATACAATGAGCAGTTCTTC. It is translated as CASRTGTGSSGSYNEQFF.

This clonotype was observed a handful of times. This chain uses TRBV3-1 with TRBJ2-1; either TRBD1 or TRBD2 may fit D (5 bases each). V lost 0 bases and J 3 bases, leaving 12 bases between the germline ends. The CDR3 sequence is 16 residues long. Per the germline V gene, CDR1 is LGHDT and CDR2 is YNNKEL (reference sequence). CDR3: CASSQDGAGLYNEQFF. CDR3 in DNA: TGTGCCAGCAGCCAAGATGGGGCAGGACTCTACAATGAGCAGTTCTTC.

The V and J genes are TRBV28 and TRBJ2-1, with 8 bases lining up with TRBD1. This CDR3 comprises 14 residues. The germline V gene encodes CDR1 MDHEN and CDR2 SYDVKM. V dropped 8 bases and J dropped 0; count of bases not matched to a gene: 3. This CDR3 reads CASQQGVSYNEQFF. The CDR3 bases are TGTGCCAGCCAACAGGGGGTCTCCTACAATGAGCAGTTCTTC.

Here the CDR3 DNA reads TGCGCCAGCACCCCAACTAGCTTAGACGAGCAGTACTTC. It codes for CASTPTSLDEQYF. The chain uses TRBV5-1 and TRBJ2-7, with D tentatively TRBD2 (6 bases). The length of the CDR3 is 13 residues. The germline V and J ends were trimmed by 6 bases and 5 bases, with 15 bases remaining between them. Germline assignment: CDR1 SGHRS and CDR2 YFSETQ.

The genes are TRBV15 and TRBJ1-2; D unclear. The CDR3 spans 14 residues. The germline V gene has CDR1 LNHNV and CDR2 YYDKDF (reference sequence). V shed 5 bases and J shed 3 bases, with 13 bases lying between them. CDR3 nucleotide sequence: TGTGCCACCAGCCCACCCGACACCTACTATGGCTACACCTTC. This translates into CATSPPDTYYGYTF.

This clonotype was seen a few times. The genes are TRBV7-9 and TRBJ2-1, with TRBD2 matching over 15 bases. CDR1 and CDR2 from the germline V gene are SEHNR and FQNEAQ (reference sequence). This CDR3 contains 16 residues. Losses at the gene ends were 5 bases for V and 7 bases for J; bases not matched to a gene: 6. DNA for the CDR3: TGTGCCAGCAGCCCCAGGACTAGCGGGAGGGAAAATGAGCAGTTCTTC. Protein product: CASSPRTSGRENEQFF. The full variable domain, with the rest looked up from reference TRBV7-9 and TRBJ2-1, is DTGVSQNPRHKITKRGQNVTFRCDPISEHNRLYWYRQTLGQGPEFLTYFQNEAQLEKSRLLSDRFSAERPKGSFSTLEIQRTEQGDSAMYLCASSPRTSGRENEQFFGPGTRLTVL.

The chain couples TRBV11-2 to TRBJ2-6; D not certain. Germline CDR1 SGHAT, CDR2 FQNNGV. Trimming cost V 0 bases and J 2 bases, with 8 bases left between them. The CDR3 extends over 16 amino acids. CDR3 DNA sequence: TGTGCCAGCAGCTTAGACAAGGGAACTGGGGCCAACGTCCTGACTTTC. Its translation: CASSLDKGTGANVLTF.

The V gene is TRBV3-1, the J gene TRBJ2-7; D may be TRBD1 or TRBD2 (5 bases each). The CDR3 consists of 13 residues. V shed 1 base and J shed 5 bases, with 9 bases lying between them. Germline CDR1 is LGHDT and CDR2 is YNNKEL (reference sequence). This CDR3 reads CASSQVQGHEQYF. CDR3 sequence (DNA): TGTGCCAGCAGCCAAGTTCAGGGACACGAGCAGTACTTC.

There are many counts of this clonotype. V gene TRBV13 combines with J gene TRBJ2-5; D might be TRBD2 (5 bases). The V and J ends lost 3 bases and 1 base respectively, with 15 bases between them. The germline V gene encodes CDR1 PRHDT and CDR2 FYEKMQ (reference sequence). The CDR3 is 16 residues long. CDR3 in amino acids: CASSLGSGVIQETQYF. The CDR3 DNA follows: TGTGCCAGCAGCTTGGGAAGCGGTGTAATCCAAGAGACCCAGTACTTC.

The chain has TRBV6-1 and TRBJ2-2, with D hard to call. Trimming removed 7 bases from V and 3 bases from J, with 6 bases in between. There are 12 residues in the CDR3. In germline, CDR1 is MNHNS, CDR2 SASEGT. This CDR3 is CASTPDTGELFF. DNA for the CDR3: TGTGCCAGCACCCCGGACACCGGGGAGCTGTTTTTT.

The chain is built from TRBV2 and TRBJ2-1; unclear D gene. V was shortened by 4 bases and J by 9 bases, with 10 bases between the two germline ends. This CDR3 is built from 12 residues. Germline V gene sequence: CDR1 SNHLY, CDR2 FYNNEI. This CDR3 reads CASSVLMGEQFF. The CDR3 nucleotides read TGTGCCAGCAGTGTCCTAATGGGTGAGCAGTTCTTC. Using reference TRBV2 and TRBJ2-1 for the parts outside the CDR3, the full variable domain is EPEVTQTPSHQVTQMGQEVILRCVPISNHLYFYWYRQILGQKVEFLVSFYNNEISEKSEIFDDQFSVERPDGSNFTLKIRSTKLEDSAMYFCASSVLMGEQFFGPGTRLTVL.

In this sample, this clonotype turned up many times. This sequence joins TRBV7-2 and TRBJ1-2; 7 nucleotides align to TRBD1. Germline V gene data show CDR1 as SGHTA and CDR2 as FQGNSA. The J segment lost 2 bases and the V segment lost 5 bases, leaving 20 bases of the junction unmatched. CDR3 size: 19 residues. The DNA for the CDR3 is TGTGCCAGCAGCCCTAGAGGGGGGATAGGGGGCGCGTCCAACTATGGCTACACCTTC. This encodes CASSPRGGIGGASNYGYTF.

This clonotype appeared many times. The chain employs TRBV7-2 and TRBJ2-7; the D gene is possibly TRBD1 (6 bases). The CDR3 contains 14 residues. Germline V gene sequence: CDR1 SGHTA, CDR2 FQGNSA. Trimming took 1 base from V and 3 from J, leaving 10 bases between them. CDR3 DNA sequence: TGTGCCAGCAGCTTAGTAGTAGGGGGCTACGAGCAGTACTTC. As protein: CASSLVVGGYEQYF.

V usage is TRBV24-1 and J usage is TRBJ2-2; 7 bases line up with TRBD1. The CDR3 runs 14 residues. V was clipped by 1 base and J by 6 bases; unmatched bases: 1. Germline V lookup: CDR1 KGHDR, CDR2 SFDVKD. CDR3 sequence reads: CATSDFGTAGELFF. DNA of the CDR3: TGTGCCACCAGTGATTTCGGGACAGCCGGGGAGCTGTTTTTT.

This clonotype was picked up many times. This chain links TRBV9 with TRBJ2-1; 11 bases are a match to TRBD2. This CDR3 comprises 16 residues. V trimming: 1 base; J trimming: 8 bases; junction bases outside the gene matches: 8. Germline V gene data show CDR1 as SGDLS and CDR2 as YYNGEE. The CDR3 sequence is CASSVSTLAGGHEQFF. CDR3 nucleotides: TGTGCCAGCAGCGTATCAACCCTAGCGGGAGGTCATGAGCAGTTCTTC. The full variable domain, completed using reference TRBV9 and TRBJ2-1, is DSGVTQTPKHLITATGQRVTLRCSPRSGDLSVYWYQQSLDQGLQFLIQYYNGEERAKGNILERFSAQQFPDLHSELNLSSLELGDSALYFCASSVSTLAGGHEQFFGPGTRLTVL.

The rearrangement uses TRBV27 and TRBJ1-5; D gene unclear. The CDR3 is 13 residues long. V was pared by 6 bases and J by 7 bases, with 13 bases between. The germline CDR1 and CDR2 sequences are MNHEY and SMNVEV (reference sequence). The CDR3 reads CASSRRVGQPQHF. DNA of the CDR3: TGTGCCAGCAGCCGTCGGGTTGGGCAGCCCCAGCATTTT.

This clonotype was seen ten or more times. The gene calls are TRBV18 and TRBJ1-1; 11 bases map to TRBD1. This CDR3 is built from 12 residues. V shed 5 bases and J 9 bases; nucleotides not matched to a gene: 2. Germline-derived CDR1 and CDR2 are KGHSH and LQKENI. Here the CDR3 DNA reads TGTGCCAGCTCAGGGACAGGGGGAAAAGCTTTCTTT. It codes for CASSGTGGKAFF.

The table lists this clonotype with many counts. CDR3 region: CASSQMLPGTGPYEQYF. The DNA for the CDR3 is TGTGCCAGCAGCCAGATGCTTCCAGGGACAGGCCCCTACGAGCAGTACTTC. This chain connects TRBV14 to TRBJ2-7; 8 bases match TRBD1. This CDR3 has 17 amino acids. Per the germline V gene, CDR1 is SGHDN and CDR2 is FVKESK. Unmatched junction bases numbered 12, after V lost 3 bases and J lost 2 bases. The full variable domain, its missing parts supplied by reference TRBV14 and TRBJ2-7, is EAGVTQFPSHSVIEKGQTVTLRCDPISGHDNLYWYRRVMGKEIKFLLHFVKESKQDESGMPNNRFLAERTGGTYSTLKVQPAELEDSGVYFCASSQMLPGTGPYEQYFGPGTRLTVT.